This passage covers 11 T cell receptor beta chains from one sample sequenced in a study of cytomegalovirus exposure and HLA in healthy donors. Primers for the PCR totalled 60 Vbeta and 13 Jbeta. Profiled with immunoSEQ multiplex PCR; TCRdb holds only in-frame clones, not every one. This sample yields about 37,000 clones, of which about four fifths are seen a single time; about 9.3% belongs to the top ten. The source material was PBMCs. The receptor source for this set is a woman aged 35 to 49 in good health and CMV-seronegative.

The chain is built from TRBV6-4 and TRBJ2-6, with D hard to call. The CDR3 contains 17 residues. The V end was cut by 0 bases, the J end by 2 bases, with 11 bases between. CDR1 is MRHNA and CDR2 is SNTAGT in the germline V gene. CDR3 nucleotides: TGTGCCAGCAGTGACTCGAACAGTCAAACTGGGGCCAACGTCCTGACTTTC. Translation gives CASSDSNSQTGANVLTF.

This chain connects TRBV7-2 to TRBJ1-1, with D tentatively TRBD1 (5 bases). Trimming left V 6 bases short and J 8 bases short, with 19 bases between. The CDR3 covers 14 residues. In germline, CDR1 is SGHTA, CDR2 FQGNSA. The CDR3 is CASSLNAGPWEAFF. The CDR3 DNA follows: TGTGCCAGCAGTTTAAATGCGGGGCCTTGGGAAGCTTTCTTT.

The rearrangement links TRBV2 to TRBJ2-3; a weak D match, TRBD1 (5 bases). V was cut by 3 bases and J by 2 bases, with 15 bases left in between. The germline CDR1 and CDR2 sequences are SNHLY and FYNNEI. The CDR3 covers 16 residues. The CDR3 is CASSDRWGRDTDTQYF. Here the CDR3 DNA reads TGTGCCAGCAGTGATCGTTGGGGCAGGGACACAGATACGCAGTATTTT.

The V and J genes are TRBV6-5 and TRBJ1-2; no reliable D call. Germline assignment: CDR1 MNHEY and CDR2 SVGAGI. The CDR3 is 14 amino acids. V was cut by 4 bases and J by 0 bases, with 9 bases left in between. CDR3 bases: TGTGCCAGCAGTTTCCACGGAGCTAACTATGGCTACACCTTC. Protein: CASSFHGANYGYTF.

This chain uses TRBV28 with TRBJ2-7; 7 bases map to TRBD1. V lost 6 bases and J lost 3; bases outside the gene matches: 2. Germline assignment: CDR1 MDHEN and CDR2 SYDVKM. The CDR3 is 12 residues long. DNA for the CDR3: TGTGCCAGCAGGGGACAGTTCTACGAGCAGTACGTC. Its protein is CASRGQFYEQYV.

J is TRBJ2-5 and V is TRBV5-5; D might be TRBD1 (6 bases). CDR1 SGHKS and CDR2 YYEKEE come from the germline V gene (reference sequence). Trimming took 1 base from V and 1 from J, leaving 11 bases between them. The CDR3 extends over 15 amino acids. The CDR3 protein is CASSLPLGGQETQYF. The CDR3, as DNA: TGTGCCAGCAGCTTGCCCTTAGGGGGCCAAGAGACCCAGTACTTC.

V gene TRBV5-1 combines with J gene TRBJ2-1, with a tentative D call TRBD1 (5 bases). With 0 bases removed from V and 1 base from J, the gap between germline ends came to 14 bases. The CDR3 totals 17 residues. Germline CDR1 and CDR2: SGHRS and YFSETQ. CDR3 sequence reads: CASSLAPAGLSYNEQFF. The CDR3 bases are TGCGCCAGCAGCTTGGCCCCGGCAGGGTTATCCTACAATGAGCAGTTCTTC. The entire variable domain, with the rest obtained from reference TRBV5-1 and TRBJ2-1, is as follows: KAGVTQTPRYLIKTRGQQVTLSCSPISGHRSVSWYQQTPGQGLQFLFEYFSETQRNKGNFPGRFSGRQFSNSRSEMNVSTLELGDSALYLCASSLAPAGLSYNEQFFGPGTRLTVL.

The CDR3 sequence is CASTLKRGSYNEQFF. The CDR3 region has the DNA TGTGCCAGCACCCTTAAGCGAGGGTCCTACAATGAGCAGTTCTTC. V and J are TRBV21-1 and TRBJ2-1; TRBD2 is the table's D call and was not checked against the DNA. TRBV21-1 is noted as a pseudogene. The CDR3 totals 15 residues.

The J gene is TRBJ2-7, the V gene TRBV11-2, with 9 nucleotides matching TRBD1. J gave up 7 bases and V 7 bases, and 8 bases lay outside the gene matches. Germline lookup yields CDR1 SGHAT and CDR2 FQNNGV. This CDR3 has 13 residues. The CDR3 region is CASNTGTGREQYF. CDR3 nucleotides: TGTGCCAGCAATACCGGGACAGGGCGAGAGCAGTACTTC.

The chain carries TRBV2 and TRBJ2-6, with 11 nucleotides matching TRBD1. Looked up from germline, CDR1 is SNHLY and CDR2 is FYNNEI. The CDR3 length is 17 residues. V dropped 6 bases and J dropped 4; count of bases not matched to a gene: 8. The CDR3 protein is CASRDRGLLGGANVLTF. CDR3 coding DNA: TGTGCCAGCAGGGACAGGGGGCTCCTTGGAGGGGCCAACGTCCTGACTTTC. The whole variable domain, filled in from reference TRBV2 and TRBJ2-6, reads EPEVTQTPSHQVTQMGQEVILRCVPISNHLYFYWYRQILGQKVEFLVSFYNNEISEKSEIFDDQFSVERPDGSNFTLKIRSTKLEDSAMYFCASRDRGLLGGANVLTFGAGSRLTVL.

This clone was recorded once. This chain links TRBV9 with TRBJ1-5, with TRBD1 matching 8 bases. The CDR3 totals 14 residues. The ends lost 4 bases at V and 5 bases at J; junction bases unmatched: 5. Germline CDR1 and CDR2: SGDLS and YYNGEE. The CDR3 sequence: CASSLGQGDQPQHF. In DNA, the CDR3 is TGTGCCAGCAGCCTAGGACAGGGCGATCAGCCCCAGCATTTT. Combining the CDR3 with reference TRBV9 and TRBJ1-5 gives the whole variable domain DSGVTQTPKHLITATGQRVTLRCSPRSGDLSVYWYQQSLDQGLQFLIQYYNGEERAKGNILERFSAQQFPDLHSELNLSSLELGDSALYFCASSLGQGDQPQHFGDGTRLSIL.